This TCR beta chain comes out of a study of cytomegalovirus exposure and HLA in healthy donors. On the study more broadly: The 120 validation repertoires matched the approximately 670 first-cohort repertoires in platform, a later analysis reported.

Method: immunoSEQ multiplex PCR; TCRdb's copy keeps in-frame clones and lacks some. This table holds under 110,000 clones, 88% found once. The CDR3 is 15 residues long. The V gene's germline CDR1 is SGHKS and CDR2 YYEKEE (reference sequence). Trimming cost V 2 bases and J 4 bases; bases outside gene matches: 6. This TCR was recovered from a woman younger than 35 in good health and CMV-seropositive. Input material: PBMCs. V usage is TRBV5-5 and J usage is TRBJ1-5; TRBD1 matches 7 bases. CDR3 bases: TGTGCCAGCAGCTTCCTGACAGGGCGGAATCAGCCCCAGCATTTT. Translating it yields CASSFLTGRNQPQHF.